The 15 T cell receptor beta chains presented below share a single source sample, sequenced in a study of T cells after yellow fever vaccination. From the 5' RACE reads, TCRdb called clonotypes with MiXCR, one entry per CDR3 protein. The table includes hundreds of thousands of distinct CDR3 sequences, approximately 13% detected once. The input for sequencing was PBMCs, taken on the day of the yellow fever booster vaccination. All receptors come from a man aged 25 to 45 who received the YFV17D yellow fever vaccine.

This clonotype was seen a handful of times. This sequence joins TRBV10-3 and TRBJ1-1; D uncertain. The CDR3 totals 14 residues. Trimming took off 4 bases at V and 1 base at J, with 10 bases between the two ends. Germline CDR1 is ENHRY and CDR2 is SYGVKD. The CDR3 nucleotides read TGTGCCATCAGTGTTGCATCCTCGAACACTGAAGCTTTCTTT. This codes for CAISVASSNTEAFF.

This rearrangement joins TRBV6-5 to TRBJ2-2; D might be TRBD2 (7 bases). Deletions cut 6 bases from V and 6 bases from J, with 8 bases between. This CDR3 comprises 12 residues. From germline, CDR1 is MNHEY and CDR2 SVGAGI. This CDR3 is CASRGGPGELFF. The CDR3 DNA follows: TGTGCCAGCAGGGGGGGGCCCGGGGAGCTGTTTTTT.

The chain uses TRBV9 and TRBJ2-1; 7 nucleotides line up with TRBD2. Trimming took 0 bases from V and 4 from J; bases not matched to a gene: 4. The germline V gene encodes CDR1 SGDLS and CDR2 YYNGEE. The CDR3 runs to 15 residues. The CDR3 protein is CASSVGSGDYNEQFF. The CDR3 DNA sequence: TGTGCCAGCAGCGTAGGGAGCGGGGATTACAATGAGCAGTTCTTC.

This clonotype was found a few times. The chain is built from TRBV6-2 or TRBV6-3 and TRBJ2-2; no clear D gene. Germline assignment: CDR1 MNHEY and CDR2 SVGEGT. Between the trimmed V and J ends, which lost 1 base and 7 bases, there was a span of 4 bases. This CDR3 is 12 amino acids long. The CDR3 loop is CASSYLDGELFF. The CDR3 nucleotides are TGTGCCAGCAGTTACTTGGACGGGGAGCTGTTTTTT.

The chain uses TRBV4-3 and TRBJ2-2; TRBD2 is a possible D gene (6 bases). The V end lost 6 bases, the J end lost 3 bases, and 14 bases lay between the germline ends. CDR1 is LGHNA, CDR2 YSLEER, per germline. The length of the CDR3 is 15 residues. In DNA, the CDR3 is TGCGCCAGCAGTCCGGGAGTAGGGGACACCGGGGAGCTGTTTTTT. It translates to CASSPGVGDTGELFF.

The chain has TRBV19 and TRBJ2-6, with D tentatively TRBD1 (5 bases). Germline V lookup: CDR1 LNHDA, CDR2 SQIVND (reference sequence). The CDR3 contains 14 residues. Trimming pared 8 bases from V and 2 bases from J, leaving 10 bases between. CDR3 sequence: CASLQEPGANVLTF. CDR3 nucleotide sequence: TGTGCCAGTTTACAGGAACCTGGGGCCAACGTCCTGACTTTC.

V is TRBV7-8 and J is TRBJ2-7; no clear D. This CDR3 region has 11 residues. The germline V gene encodes CDR1 SGHVS and CDR2 FQNEAQ. Trimming took off 5 bases at V and 3 bases at J, with 5 bases between the two ends. CDR3: CASSPHYEQYF. The CDR3 region has the DNA TGTGCCAGCAGCCCACACTACGAGCAGTACTTC.

This clonotype was seen more than once but under ten times. This chain joins TRBV7-7 and TRBJ1-1; D remains unclear. The CDR3 consists of 13 residues. Germline assignment: CDR1 SSHAT and CDR2 FNYEAQ (reference sequence). V dropped 5 bases and J dropped 6 bases, with 13 bases sitting between them. CDR3 amino acids: CASSLRTVPEAFF. As DNA, the CDR3 is TGTGCCAGCAGCCTAAGGACGGTCCCTGAAGCTTTCTTT.

The chain has TRBV7-6 and TRBJ2-5; 8 nucleotides line up with TRBD1. The germline V gene encodes CDR1 SGHVS and CDR2 FNYEAQ. The CDR3 is 14 residues long. J lost 2 bases, V lost 2 bases, and 1 base had no gene match. The CDR3 DNA sequence: TGTGCCAGCAGCTTAAACAGGGGGCAAGAGACCCAGTACTTC. Residues: CASSLNRGQETQYF. Full variable domain (missing parts from reference TRBV7-6 and TRBJ2-5): GAGVSQSPRYKVTKRGQDVALRCDPISGHVSLYWYRQALGQGPEFLTYFNYEAQQDKSGLPNDRFSAERPEGSISTLTIQRTEQRDSAMYRCASSLNRGQETQYFGPGTRLLVL.

CDR3: CASSHTGTDPNTGELFF. CDR3 bases: TGTGCCAGCAGCCATACCGGGACAGACCCGAACACCGGGGAGCTGTTTTTT. This chain joins TRBV3-1 and TRBJ2-2, with TRBD1 matching over 7 bases. Germline CDR1 and CDR2: LGHDT and YNNKEL (reference sequence). Trimming took 3 bases from V and 0 from J; bases not matched to a gene: 7. The CDR3 runs to 17 residues.

This clonotype was detected a few times. The chain joins TRBV11-2 to TRBJ1-3, with 10 bases lining up with TRBD1. This CDR3 spans 18 amino acids. CDR1 and CDR2 (germline): SGHAT, FQNNGV. The V and J ends lost 7 bases and 0 bases, in that order; junction bases with no gene match: 12. The CDR3 sequence is CASTEGQGGLRSGNTIYF. CDR3 sequence (DNA): TGTGCCAGCACTGAAGGACAGGGGGGCCTTCGCTCTGGAAACACCATATATTTT.

CDR3 bases: TGCAGTGCTAGAGACCGCGGCGGGAGGACAGATACGCAGTATTTT. Protein product: CSARDRGGRTDTQYF. The chain recombines TRBV20-1 with TRBJ2-3; 8 nucleotides match TRBD2. This CDR3 contains 15 residues. Germline V gene lookup returns CDR1 DFQATT and CDR2 SNEGSKA (reference sequence). After removal of 0 bases from V and 3 bases from J, the junction contained 5 bases not matched to a gene.

This sequence joins TRBV30 and TRBJ2-5; D possibly corresponds to TRBD2 (5 bases). V was shortened by 4 bases and J by 0 bases, with 9 bases between the two germline ends. Germline CDR1 GTSNPN, CDR2 SVGIG (reference sequence). CDR3 length equals 13 residues. CDR3 residues: CAWIGNYQETQYF. DNA for the CDR3: TGTGCCTGGATCGGGAATTACCAAGAGACCCAGTACTTC.

The chain combines TRBV7-2 with TRBJ2-1; 10 bases fit TRBD1. CDR3 length: 15 amino acids. After removal of 5 bases from V and 4 bases from J, the junction contained 5 bases not matched to a gene. Germline CDR1 SGHTA, CDR2 FQGNSA. CDR3 protein: CASSTPGQGYNEQFF. CDR3 coding DNA: TGTGCCAGCAGCACACCGGGACAGGGGTACAATGAGCAGTTCTTC.

This clonotype was detected only a few times. Here the CDR3 reads CASITDTQNTEAFF. In DNA form, the CDR3 reads TGTGCCAGCATTACCGACACCCAGAACACTGAAGCTTTCTTT. V and J are TRBV12-3 or TRBV12-4 and TRBJ1-1; the D is unclear. This CDR3 contains 14 residues. Trimming pared 7 bases from V and 1 base from J, leaving 13 bases between.